These 27 T cell receptor beta chains originate from one sample sequenced in a study of blood T cell repertoires in COVID-19. The data were produced by immunoSEQ multiplex PCR, yet TCRdb's version contains in-frame clones alone and is incomplete. The repertoire holds approximately 50,000 clones, with 75% to 90% as singletons. The source material was peripheral blood. The receptors derive from a man aged 60 to 75 with acute or convalescent COVID-19.

Judged by abundance, this clone is medium-sized. The V call is TRBV27, the J call TRBJ2-5; 15 nucleotides agree with TRBD2. CDR3 length: 15 residues. The germline V gene has CDR1 MNHEY and CDR2 SMNVEV (reference sequence). The ends lost 6 bases at V and 4 bases at J; junction bases unmatched: 3. CDR3 sequence reads: CASSRTSGRGETQYF. The CDR3 DNA sequence: TGTGCCAGCAGCAGGACTAGCGGGAGGGGAGAGACCCAGTACTTC.

The rearrangement uses TRBV6-6 and TRBJ2-1, with 10 bases identical to TRBD2. After removal of 6 bases from V and 7 bases from J, the junction contained 9 bases not matched to a gene. This CDR3 region has 15 residues. In germline, CDR1 is MNHNY, CDR2 SVGAGI (reference sequence). The CDR3 bases are TGTGCCAGCAGGCCTAGCGGGGGCTTGAAGAATGAGCAGTTCTTC. Protein sequence: CASRPSGGLKNEQFF.

The chain has TRBV19 and TRBJ1-1; D unclear. Per the germline V gene, CDR1 is LNHDA and CDR2 is SQIVND (reference sequence). V was pared by 9 bases and J by 3 bases, with 20 bases between. The CDR3 is 15 residues long. CDR3 sequence (DNA): TGTGCCAGCAAAGGTGGGATCCGCGGGGACACTGAAGCTTTCTTT. Amino acid sequence: CASKGGIRGDTEAFF.

CDR3 amino acids: CASLTQTGRSGNTIYF. CDR3 nucleotides: TGCGCCAGTCTGACCCAGACAGGGCGGTCTGGAAACACCATATATTTT. The J gene is TRBJ1-3, the V gene TRBV10-1; 7 nucleotides agree with TRBD1. The length of the CDR3 is 16 residues. Germline trimming cut 9 bases from V and 1 base from J; bases unmatched to any gene: 12. CDR1 WNHNN and CDR2 SYGVQD come from the germline V gene (reference sequence).

The chain employs TRBV3-1 (or the pseudogene TRBV3-2) and TRBJ1-2, with D unclear. The CDR3 is 12 residues long. Germline lookup yields CDR1 LGHDT and CDR2 YNNKEL (reference sequence). Trimming shortened V by 4 bases and J by 2 bases, and 5 bases separated the two germline ends. The CDR3 is CASSPRNYGYTF. As DNA, the CDR3 is TGTGCCAGCAGCCCCAGGAACTATGGCTACACCTTC.

The chain joins TRBV7-9 to TRBJ2-1; 12 bases map to TRBD1. The CDR3 totals 15 residues. CDR1 and CDR2 (germline): SEHNR, FQNEAQ (reference sequence). V dropped 2 bases and J dropped 8; count of bases not matched to a gene: 4. This CDR3 is CASSLRGTGGDEQFF. The CDR3 coding sequence is TGTGCCAGCAGCTTACGCGGGACAGGGGGCGATGAGCAGTTCTTC.

The V call is TRBV25-1, the J call TRBJ2-5; 8 bases align to TRBD1. V dropped 6 bases and J dropped 1; count of bases not matched to a gene: 7. This CDR3 is built from 15 residues. Germline V gene sequence: CDR1 MGHDK, CDR2 SYGVNS. CDR3 in amino acids: CASRPDRGPQETQYF. In nucleotides, the CDR3 is TGTGCCAGCAGGCCCGACAGGGGTCCCCAAGAGACCCAGTACTTC.

V usage is TRBV2 and J usage is TRBJ2-7; a weak D match, TRBD2 (6 bases). The V and J ends lost 10 bases and 6 bases respectively, with 19 bases between them. The CDR3 runs to 13 residues. Germline assignment: CDR1 SNHLY and CDR2 FYNNEI. The DNA for the CDR3 is TGTGCCACCGGGGGAGGTATATGGAGCGAGCAGTACTTC. This gives the protein CATGGGIWSEQYF.

CDR3 bases: TGTGCCAGTAGTATAAGGACAGCAACAGATACGCAGTATTTT. This encodes CASSIRTATDTQYF. The chain links TRBV19 to TRBJ2-3, with a possible D match to TRBD1 (6 bases). This CDR3 has 14 residues. CDR1 and CDR2 from the germline V gene are LNHDA and SQIVND (reference sequence). V lost 2 bases and J 3 bases, leaving 9 bases between the germline ends.

The chain recombines TRBV6-2 or TRBV6-3 with TRBJ1-6; no clear D. Trimming took off 2 bases at V and 10 bases at J, with 12 bases between the two ends. The CDR3 loop spans 14 amino acids. Germline V CDR1 and CDR2: MNHEY, SVGEGT. This CDR3 reads CASSYRARESPLHF. DNA for the CDR3: TGTGCCAGCAGTTACAGGGCAAGGGAGTCACCCCTCCACTTT.

The V gene is TRBV4-2, the J gene TRBJ1-6; TRBD1 aligns across 8 bases. Germline lookup yields CDR1 LGHNA and CDR2 YNFKEQ. The CDR3 sequence is 17 residues long. The V and J ends lost 0 bases and 4 bases, in that order; junction bases with no gene match: 5. The CDR3: CASSQDPGGGYNSPLHF. CDR3 DNA: TGTGCCAGCAGCCAAGACCCAGGGGGCGGGTATAATTCACCCCTCCACTTT.

A few counts support this clone. The rearrangement joins TRBV5-4 to TRBJ2-7; 7 nucleotides line up with TRBD1. The CDR3 consists of 15 residues. Germline lookup yields CDR1 SGHNT and CDR2 YYREEE (reference sequence). J lost 3 bases, V lost 4 bases, and 10 bases had no gene match. CDR3 DNA sequence: TGTGCCAGCAGCACGGGACAGACTTTTTACTACGAGCAGTACTTC. Protein sequence: CASSTGQTFYYEQYF.

The genes are TRBV5-1 and TRBJ1-4; TRBD1 is a possible D gene (6 bases). CDR3 size: 15 residues. V lost 0 bases and J lost 3, with 9 bases in between. Germline V CDR1 and CDR2: SGHRS, YFSETQ. In nucleotides, the CDR3 is TGCGCCAGCAGCTTGGCGGGGACACCTAATGAAAAACTGTTTTTT. Its translation is CASSLAGTPNEKLFF.

The CDR3 DNA follows: TGTGCCACCAGTGATCCCAAGAGCGGGAGGGCCTCCGATACGCAGTATTTT. This codes for CATSDPKSGRASDTQYF. The chain combines TRBV24-1 with TRBJ2-3; 10 bases agree with TRBD2. Germline CDR1 and CDR2: KGHDR and SFDVKD. This CDR3 spans 17 amino acids. Germline trimming cut 3 bases from V and 6 bases from J; bases unmatched to any gene: 11.

The gene calls are TRBV4-2 and TRBJ2-7; the match to TRBD2 covers 8 bases. CDR1 LGHNA and CDR2 YNFKEQ come from the germline V gene. The CDR3 covers 14 residues. The junction had 5 bases not matched to a gene; V was cut back by 4 bases and J by 3 bases. DNA for the CDR3: TGTGCCAGCAGCCCCGGGGGGGGAAACTACGAGCAGTACTTC. Translated: CASSPGGGNYEQYF.

The rearrangement links TRBV18 to TRBJ1-1; possibly TRBD1 for D (5 bases). With 2 bases removed from V and 4 bases from J, the gap between germline ends came to 11 bases. There are 14 residues in the CDR3. CDR1 KGHSH and CDR2 LQKENI come from the germline V gene. The CDR3 region is CASSPGALGTEAFF. Written as DNA, the CDR3 is TGTGCCAGCTCACCAGGGGCGCTAGGCACTGAAGCTTTCTTT.

This chain joins TRBV28 and TRBJ2-7; 8 bases map to TRBD1. Germline CDR1 MDHEN, CDR2 SYDVKM. V lost 6 bases, J lost 2 bases, and 6 bases stayed unmatched. CDR3 length: 14 residues. In DNA form, the CDR3 reads TGTGCCAGCAGACTGACAGGGGCCACCTACGAGCAGTACTTC. Translating it yields CASRLTGATYEQYF.

V gene TRBV5-1 combines with J gene TRBJ2-7; D is perhaps TRBD1 (5 bases). Germline assignment: CDR1 SGHRS and CDR2 YFSETQ. The CDR3 loop spans 15 amino acids. V lost 0 bases, J lost 3 bases, and 13 bases lay in between. The CDR3 loop reads CASSLVTGRHYEQYF. CDR3 sequence (DNA): TGCGCCAGCAGCTTGGTCACAGGTCGACACTACGAGCAGTACTTC.

This clone has a handful of counts. The chain combines TRBV29-1 with TRBJ1-2; a weak D match, TRBD1 (6 bases). Trimming stripped 6 bases from V and 4 bases from J, with 15 bases between. This CDR3 has 13 amino acids. The germline gives CDR1 SQVTM, CDR2 ANQGSEA. The CDR3 DNA follows: TGCAGCGTCACCCGGGGCAGGGGCTATGGCTACACCTTC. It encodes CSVTRGRGYGYTF.

The chain recombines TRBV11-2 with TRBJ2-7; a possible D gene is TRBD1 (5 bases). Germline V CDR1 and CDR2: SGHAT, FQNNGV. This CDR3 region has 13 residues. Trimming took 5 bases from V and 1 from J, leaving 9 bases between them. CDR3 in amino acids: CASSPQGSYEQYF. CDR3 nucleotide sequence: TGTGCCAGCAGCCCCCAGGGATCCTACGAGCAGTACTTC.

V is TRBV29-1 and J is TRBJ2-3; 13 positions match TRBD2. The trim removed 6 bases at V and 4 bases at J, leaving 7 bases unmatched. Germline CDR1 is SQVTM and CDR2 is ANQGSEA. The CDR3 extends over 15 amino acids. The CDR3 loop reads CSVGTSGTLADTQYF. The CDR3 DNA sequence: TGCAGCGTCGGGACTAGCGGGACCCTCGCAGATACGCAGTATTTT.

This chain joins TRBV10-3 and TRBJ2-5; 12 bases match TRBD2. Per the germline V gene, CDR1 is ENHRY and CDR2 is SYGVKD. After removal of 6 bases from V and 3 bases from J, the junction contained 2 bases not matched to a gene. The CDR3 contains 14 residues. The CDR3 spells CAIRRTSGEETQYF. The DNA of the CDR3 is TGTGCCATCAGGAGGACTAGCGGGGAAGAGACCCAGTACTTC.

This chain uses TRBV4-1 with TRBJ1-4, with D hard to call. Trimming stripped 4 bases from V and 0 bases from J, with 15 bases between. The germline CDR1 and CDR2 sequences are MGHRA and YSYEKL. The length of the CDR3 is 17 residues. CDR3 coding DNA: TGCGCCAGCAGCCGTGAAGGACTCTCCGCAACTAATGAAAAACTGTTTTTT. This encodes CASSREGLSATNEKLFF.

The chain uses TRBV10-3 and TRBJ1-3; TRBD1 is a possible D gene (6 bases). CDR1 ENHRY and CDR2 SYGVKD come from the germline V gene. This CDR3 is 15 amino acids long. V was clipped by 3 bases and J by 2 bases, with 11 bases between them. CDR3 amino acids: CAISDGGGAGNTIYF. CDR3 nucleotide sequence: TGTGCCATCAGTGATGGGGGGGGCGCTGGAAACACCATATATTTT.

This clone was seen only once. V gene TRBV5-1 combines with J gene TRBJ2-7; 9 positions agree with TRBD2. The CDR3 runs 13 residues. Germline V gives CDR1 SGHRS, CDR2 YFSETQ. V trimming: 2 bases; J trimming: 7 bases; junction bases outside the gene matches: 4. The CDR3 DNA reads TGCGCCAGCAGCTTCGGTCTAGCGGGAGAGCAGTACTTC. As protein: CASSFGLAGEQYF. Variable domain in full (rest from reference TRBV5-1 and TRBJ2-7): KAGVTQTPRYLIKTRGQQVTLSCSPISGHRSVSWYQQTPGQGLQFLFEYFSETQRNKGNFPGRFSGRQFSNSRSEMNVSTLELGDSALYLCASSFGLAGEQYFGPGTRLTVT.

By share, this clone ranks as medium-sized. CDR3 residues: CASSLPLGAGTYEQYF. The CDR3 coding sequence is TGTGCCAGCAGCTTACCTTTAGGTGCGGGGACGTACGAGCAGTACTTC. The chain joins TRBV7-9 to TRBJ2-7, with a weak D call TRBD2 (6 bases). CDR3 length: 16 residues. Trimming stripped 2 bases from V and 4 bases from J, with 18 bases between. The germline V gene has CDR1 SEHNR and CDR2 FQNEAQ (reference sequence).

The chain employs TRBV5-4 and TRBJ2-3, with 8 bases fitting TRBD2. V lost 3 bases and J lost 6; bases outside the gene matches: 12. The germline V gene has CDR1 SGHNT and CDR2 YYREEE (reference sequence). There are 16 residues in the CDR3. DNA for the CDR3: TGTGCCAGCAGCTCACCGGGGGGGCTAGCTAGGGATACGCAGTATTTT. Protein sequence: CASSSPGGLARDTQYF. The full variable domain, completed using reference TRBV5-4 and TRBJ2-3, is ETGVTQSPTHLIKTRGQQVTLRCSSQSGHNTVSWYQQALGQGPQFIFQYYREEENGRGNFPPRFSGLQFPNYSSELNVNALELDDSALYLCASSSPGGLARDTQYFGPGTRLTVL.